This TCR beta chain appears in the sequencing data of a study of regulatory T cells in long-lasting Graves disease. As for time point: persistent/refractory GD, antithyroid drugs over 5 years with positive TRAb. RNA isolated from PBMCs was used to make the TCR library. Relying on iRepertoire HTBI primers and Arm-PCR of CDR3 regions, the team built TCR beta libraries. TCRdb used MiXCR to reprocess the multiplex PCR reads, holding one entry per CDR3 protein. The sample consists of 300,000 to 350,000 distinct CDR3 sequences, about 19% of them appearing once. Trimming pared 5 bases from V and 9 bases from J, leaving 17 bases between. The CDR3 spans 15 residues.

The material was peripheral blood mononuclear cells (PBMCs), obtained when the disease was refractory, from a patient treated with antithyroid drugs. The genes are TRBV12-3 or TRBV12-4 and TRBJ1-6; maybe TRBD1 (5 bases). The source is a female donor with Graves disease. The CDR3 spells CASSVGGGVGSPLHF. CDR3 bases: TGTGCCAGCAGTGTTGGGGGGGGTGTAGGTTCACCCCTCCACTTT.